This TCR beta chain appears in the sequencing data of a study of cytomegalovirus exposure and HLA in healthy donors. General study points: According to a subsequent analysis, TCR clusters from the first cohort were inclined to appear together in the roughly 110 validation repertoires. Through in vitro validation, a few CMV-associated chains were shown to be specific for CMV antigens. Among TCR beta chains, those listed as cytomegalovirus-associated numbered under 200.

Germline V gene sequence: CDR1 SGHAT, CDR2 FQNNGV. The V and J ends lost 2 bases and 3 bases respectively, with 15 bases between them. The CDR3 is 16 residues long. It was the approximately 130-subject validation cohort, separate from the roughly 700-subject first cohort, to which the donors belonged. Sequencing was performed with immunoSEQ multiplex PCR; in TCRdb, only in-frame clones are kept and a portion is missing. The table has some 75,000 clones, approximately 96% seen once. Turning to this clone: The antigen remains undetermined.

Sequenced input: PBMCs. The chain has TRBV11-2 and TRBJ2-3; D ambiguous. The clonotype comes from a woman aged 18-30 years in good health and CMV-seronegative. This CDR3 is CASSLYSLRRTDTQYF. CDR3 nucleotide sequence: TGTGCCAGCAGCTTATACTCTCTGAGAAGAACAGATACGCAGTATTTT.